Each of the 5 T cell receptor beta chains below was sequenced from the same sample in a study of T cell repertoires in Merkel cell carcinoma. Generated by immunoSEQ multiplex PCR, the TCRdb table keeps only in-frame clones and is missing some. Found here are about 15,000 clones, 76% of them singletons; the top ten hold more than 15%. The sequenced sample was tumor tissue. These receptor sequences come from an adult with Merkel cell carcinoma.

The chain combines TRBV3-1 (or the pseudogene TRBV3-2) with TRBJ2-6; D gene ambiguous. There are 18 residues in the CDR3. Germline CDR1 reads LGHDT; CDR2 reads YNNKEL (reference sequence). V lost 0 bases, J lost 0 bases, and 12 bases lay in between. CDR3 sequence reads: CASSQDWPLYSGANVLTF. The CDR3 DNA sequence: TGTGCCAGCAGCCAAGATTGGCCTTTGTACTCTGGGGCCAACGTCCTGACTTTC.

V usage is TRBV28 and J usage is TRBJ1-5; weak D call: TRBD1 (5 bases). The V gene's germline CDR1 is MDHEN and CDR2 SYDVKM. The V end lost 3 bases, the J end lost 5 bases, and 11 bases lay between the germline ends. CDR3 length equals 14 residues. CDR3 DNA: TGTGCCAGCAGTTTCCCAGACAGATATCAGCCCCAGCATTTT. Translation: CASSFPDRYQPQHF.

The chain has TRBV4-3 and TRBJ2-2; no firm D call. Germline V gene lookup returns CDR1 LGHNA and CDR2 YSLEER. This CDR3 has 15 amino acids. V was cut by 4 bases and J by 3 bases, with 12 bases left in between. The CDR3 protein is CASSPGLTHTGELFF. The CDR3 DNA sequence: TGCGCCAGCAGCCCGGGCCTGACGCACACCGGGGAGCTGTTTTTT.

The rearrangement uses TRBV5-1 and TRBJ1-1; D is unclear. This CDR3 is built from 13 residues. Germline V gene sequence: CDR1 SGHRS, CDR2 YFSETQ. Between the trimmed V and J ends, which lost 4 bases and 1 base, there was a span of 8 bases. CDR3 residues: CASSLLTNTEAFF. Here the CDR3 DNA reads TGCGCCAGCAGCCTGCTCACGAACACTGAAGCTTTCTTT.

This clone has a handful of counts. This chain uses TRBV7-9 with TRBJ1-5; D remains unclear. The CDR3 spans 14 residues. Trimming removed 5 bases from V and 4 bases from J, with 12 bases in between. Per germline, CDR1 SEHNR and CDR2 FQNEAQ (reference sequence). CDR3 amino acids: CASSPGAGNQPQHF. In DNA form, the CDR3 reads TGTGCCAGCAGCCCAGGCGCGGGAAATCAGCCCCAGCATTTT.